This T cell receptor beta chain was profiled in a study of multiple sclerosis patients with progressive multifocal leukoencephalopathy (dated by TCRdb to the late 2010s). Regarding the complete study: Four or five natalizumab-treated MS patients who did not develop PML were used as controls and were sampled longitudinally. Peripheral T and B cells were examined in MS patients who developed PML (4 under natalizumab, 1 after alemtuzumab) and in treated patients who did not develop PML. Longitudinal follow-up was performed in two natalizumab-treated patients who later developed PML, from before therapy through 6 and 12 months to PML onset. The study aimed to detect JC virus-specific or public T-cell expansions arising at the time of PML onset. The full study reports these points: With only a small, descriptive cohort, it remained unclear whether the findings reflect JC virus infection or general immunocompromise. Analysis was restricted to peripheral blood, although for natalizumab-associated PML, cerebrospinal fluid or brain lymphocytes might be more informative. Only PML patients had TRB clones above 0.5% frequency, but the clones expanded at PML onset were already present before and during natalizumab therapy. In most PML patients, lower normalized Shannon entropy suggested less diverse TRB repertoires, while the natalizumab-treated controls had values close to 1. When PML developed, no shared TRBV or TRBJ gene usage and no preferred TRBV-TRBJ pairings were found.

The time point tag for this specimen amounts to: before natalizumab initiation. Interferon beta had previously been received by all listed patients, and all PML patients were female. Before the first natalizumab infusion, T0 blood samples were collected. Ficoll-Hypaque density gradient centrifugation was used to isolate peripheral blood mononuclear cells. Inclusive of the bounding cysteine and phenylalanine, the CDR3 is 13 residues long. The kept DNA is CDR3 alone, 39 bases in frame from the first base. Relative to germline, V is 1 base shorter and J is 11 bases shorter, with 15 bases between their ends. As encoded in the germline V gene (reference sequence), CDR1 is GTSNPN while CDR2 is SVGIG. A remark on this clone: It has no known antigen specificity. No base qualities exist here, and no much larger clone lies one base off it.

TRB CDR3 regions were amplified from genomic DNA with the immunoSEQ two-step multiplex PCR at survey-level depth. Synthetic inline TR CDR3 controls covering all V-J pairings were spiked into each PCR so that template counts could be estimated and amplification bias removed. Reads went through processing to reduce amplification and sequencing bias, and quantification was done against synthetic TR CDR3 analogs. The authors processed their data as follows. Raw data were processed in ImmunoSEQ Analyzer, with out-of-frame sequences and CDR3s containing stop codons removed, and genes were named according to IMGT nomenclature. Repertoire diversity was summarized as normalized Shannon entropy, defined as 1 minus Pielou's evenness. TRB sequences were considered identical only when V gene, J gene and CDR3 were shared. Public PML clonotypes were defined as CDR3s shared by two or more PML-onset samples but absent from earlier samples, from controls, and from public databases. CDR3 amino acid composition by position was analyzed with Skylign using the observed count method. Here the immuneACCESS table is served through TCRdb, limited to in-frame sequences with V and J called. Missing clones are a known gap in these copies; in checked studies unresolved V genes cover under half, and the rest lacks a known reason. That table is the source of V, J and clone size, and D and trimming were worked out from the DNA. This sample lists more than 30,000 clones; around 93% were detected once. Clones ranked in the top ten supply just under 2% of the sample.

The receptor was derived from a man between 25 and 39 years old with multiple sclerosis. This chain is built from TRBV30 and TRBJ2-4, and perhaps TRBD1 as D gene, on 5 matching bases. The specimen sequenced was PBMCs. The nucleotide sequence reads as follows: TGTGCCTGGAGTGCACAGACCTTGGGGCTTCAGTACTTC. It codes for CAWSAQTLGLQYF.